The clone carrying this T cell receptor (beta chain) showed up just a few times. The antigen remains undetermined. The data stem from a study of CD8+ T cells in alopecia areata. The sequencing template was cDNA reverse transcribed from extracted RNA. The repertoire was sequenced with immunoSEQ multiplex PCR; TCRdb's copy has only in-frame clones and lacks some. The data show about 200,000 clones, roughly three fifths seen once. Study results and caveats: Normal-skin resident alphabeta T cells also appear among scalp sample sequences.

CDR1 is MNHNY and CDR2 is SVGAGI in the germline V gene (reference sequence). The CDR3 is 15 amino acids. Trimming at V came to 5 bases and at J to 6 bases, leaving 8 bases not matched to a gene. The V and J genes are TRBV6-6 and TRBJ2-3; 10 bases agree with TRBD2. The TCR was taken from a human donor in good health. The sample comprised CD8+ T cells sorted from blood. Written as DNA, the CDR3 is TGTGCCAGCAGTACCTTAGCGGGGGGCCGGGATACGCAGTATTTT. Translated: CASSTLAGGRDTQYF.